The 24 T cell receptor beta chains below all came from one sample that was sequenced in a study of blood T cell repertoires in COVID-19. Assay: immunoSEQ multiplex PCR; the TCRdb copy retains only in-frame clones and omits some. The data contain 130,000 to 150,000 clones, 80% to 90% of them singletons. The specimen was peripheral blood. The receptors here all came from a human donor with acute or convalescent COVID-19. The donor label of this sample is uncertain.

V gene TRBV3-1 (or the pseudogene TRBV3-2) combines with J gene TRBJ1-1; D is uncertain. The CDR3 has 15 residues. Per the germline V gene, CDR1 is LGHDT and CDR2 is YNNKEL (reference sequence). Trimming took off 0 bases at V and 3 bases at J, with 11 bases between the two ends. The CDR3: CASSQEVRFYTEAFF. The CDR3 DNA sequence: TGTGCCAGCAGCCAAGAGGTTCGGTTCTACACTGAAGCTTTCTTT.

The CDR3: CSVDGGQAPYEQYF. As DNA, the CDR3 is TGCAGCGTTGACGGGGGACAGGCGCCTTACGAGCAGTACTTC. V is TRBV29-1 and J is TRBJ2-7; 8 positions match TRBD1. This CDR3 has 14 residues. The V segment lost 3 bases and the J segment 4 bases; nucleotides outside the gene matches: 8. Germline CDR1 reads SQVTM; CDR2 reads ANQGSEA.

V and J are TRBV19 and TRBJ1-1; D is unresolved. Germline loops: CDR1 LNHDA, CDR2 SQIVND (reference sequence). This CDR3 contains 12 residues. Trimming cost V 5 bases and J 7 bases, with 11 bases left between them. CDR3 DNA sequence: TGTGCCAGTAGTGTGACTGGAGGTGAAGCTTTCTTT. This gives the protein CASSVTGGEAFF.

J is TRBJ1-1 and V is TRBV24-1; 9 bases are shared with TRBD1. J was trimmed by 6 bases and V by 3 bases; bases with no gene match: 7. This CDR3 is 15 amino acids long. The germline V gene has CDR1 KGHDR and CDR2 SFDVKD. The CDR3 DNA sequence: TGTGCCACCAGTGATCCTGCACAGGGGGCTGCTGAAGCTTTCTTT. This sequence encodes CATSDPAQGAAEAFF.

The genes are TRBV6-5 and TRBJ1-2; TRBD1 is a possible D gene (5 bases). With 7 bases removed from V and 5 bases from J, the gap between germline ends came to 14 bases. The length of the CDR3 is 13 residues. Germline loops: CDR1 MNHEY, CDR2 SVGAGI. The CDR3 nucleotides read TGTGCCAGCACTAGGCAGGGAGGGTATGGCTACACCTTC. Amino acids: CASTRQGGYGYTF.

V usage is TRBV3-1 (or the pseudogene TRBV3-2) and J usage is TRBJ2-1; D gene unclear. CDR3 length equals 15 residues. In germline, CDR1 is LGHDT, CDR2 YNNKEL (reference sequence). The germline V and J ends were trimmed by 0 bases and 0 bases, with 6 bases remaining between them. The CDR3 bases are TGTGCCAGCAGCCAAGATTCATTCTCCTACAATGAGCAGTTCTTC. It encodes CASSQDSFSYNEQFF.

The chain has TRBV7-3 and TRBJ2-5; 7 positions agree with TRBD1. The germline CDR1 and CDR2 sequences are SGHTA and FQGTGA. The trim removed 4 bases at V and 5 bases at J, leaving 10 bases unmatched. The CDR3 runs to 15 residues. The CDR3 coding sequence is TGTGCCAGCAGCTCAACAGGGGTGGTTGGGGAGACCCAGTACTTC. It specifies CASSSTGVVGETQYF.

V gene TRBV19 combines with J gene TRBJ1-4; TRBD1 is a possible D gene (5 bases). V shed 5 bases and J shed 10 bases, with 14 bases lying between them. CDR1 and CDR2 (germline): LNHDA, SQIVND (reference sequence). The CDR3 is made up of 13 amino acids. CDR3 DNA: TGTGCCAGTAGTCTCTCGGACAACCGAAAACTGTTTTTT. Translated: CASSLSDNRKLFF.

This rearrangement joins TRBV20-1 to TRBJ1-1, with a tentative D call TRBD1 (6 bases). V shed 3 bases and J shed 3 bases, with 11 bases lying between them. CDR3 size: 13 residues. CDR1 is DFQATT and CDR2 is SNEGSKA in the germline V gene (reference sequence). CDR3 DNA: TGCAGTGCTAGTCAGGGGTTTGACACTGAAGCTTTCTTT. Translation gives CSASQGFDTEAFF.

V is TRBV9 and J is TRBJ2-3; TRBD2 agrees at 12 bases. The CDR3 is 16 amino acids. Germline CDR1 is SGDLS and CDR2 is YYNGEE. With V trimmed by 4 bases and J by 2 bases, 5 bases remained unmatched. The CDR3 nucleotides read TGTGCCAGCAGCTCCGGACTAGCGGGGTTCACAGATACGCAGTATTTT. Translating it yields CASSSGLAGFTDTQYF.

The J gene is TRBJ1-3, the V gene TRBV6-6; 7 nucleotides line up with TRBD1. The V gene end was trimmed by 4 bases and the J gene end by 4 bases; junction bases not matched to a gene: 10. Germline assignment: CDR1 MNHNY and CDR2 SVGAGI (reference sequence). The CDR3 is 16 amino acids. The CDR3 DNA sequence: TGTGCCAGCAGTTCCCGTGCCACAGGGGACGGAAACACCATATATTTT. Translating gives CASSSRATGDGNTIYF.

CDR3 protein: CASNVAGGSTDTQYF. CDR3 sequence (DNA): TGTGCCAGCAATGTAGCGGGGGGGAGCACAGATACGCAGTATTTT. J is TRBJ2-3 and V is TRBV2; 11 positions agree with TRBD2. The J segment lost 0 bases and the V segment lost 7 bases, leaving 3 bases of the junction unmatched. The germline CDR1 and CDR2 sequences are SNHLY and FYNNEI. The CDR3 extends over 15 amino acids. The full variable domain, in which reference TRBV2 and TRBJ2-3 provide the parts outside the CDR3, is EPEVTQTPSHQVTQMGQEVILRCVPISNHLYFYWYRQILGQKVEFLVSFYNNEISEKSEIFDDQFSVERPDGSNFTLKIRSTKLEDSAMYFCASNVAGGSTDTQYFGPGTRLTVL.

The chain's CDR3 is CASSLDRPGQGYEQYV. CDR3 sequence (DNA): TGTGCCAGCAGCTTAGATCGGCCGGGACAGGGCTACGAGCAGTACGTC. The V call is TRBV7-9, the J call TRBJ2-7; 9 bases line up with TRBD1. Germline V gene sequence: CDR1 SEHNR, CDR2 FQNEAQ (reference sequence). V was clipped by 1 base and J by 3 bases; unmatched bases: 7. The CDR3 loop spans 16 amino acids.

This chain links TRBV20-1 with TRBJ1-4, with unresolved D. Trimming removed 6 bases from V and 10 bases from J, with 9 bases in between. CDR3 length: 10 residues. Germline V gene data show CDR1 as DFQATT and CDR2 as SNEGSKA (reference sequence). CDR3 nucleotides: TGCAGTGCCATCGAGGGAAAACTGTTTTTT. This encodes CSAIEGKLFF.

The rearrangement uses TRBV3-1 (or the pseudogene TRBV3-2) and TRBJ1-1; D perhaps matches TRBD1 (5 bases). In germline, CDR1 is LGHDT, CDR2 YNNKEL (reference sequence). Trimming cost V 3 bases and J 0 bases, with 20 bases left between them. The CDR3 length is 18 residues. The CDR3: CASSQPLYRQDMNTEAFF. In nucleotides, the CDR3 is TGTGCCAGCAGCCAGCCCCTTTACCGGCAGGACATGAACACTGAAGCTTTCTTT.

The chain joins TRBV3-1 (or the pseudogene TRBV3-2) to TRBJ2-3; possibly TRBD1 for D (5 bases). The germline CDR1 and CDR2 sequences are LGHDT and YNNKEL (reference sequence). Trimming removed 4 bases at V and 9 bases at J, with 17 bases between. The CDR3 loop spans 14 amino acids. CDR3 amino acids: CASSPPSGSSTQYF. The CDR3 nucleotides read TGTGCCAGCAGCCCCCCTTCAGGGTCGAGCACGCAGTATTTT.

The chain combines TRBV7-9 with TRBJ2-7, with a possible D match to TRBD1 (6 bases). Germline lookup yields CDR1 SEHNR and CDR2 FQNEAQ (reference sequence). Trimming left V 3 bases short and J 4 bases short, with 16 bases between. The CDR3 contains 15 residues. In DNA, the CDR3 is TGTGCCAGCAGCTTTCCCAGGGGATTAGCTTACGAGCAGTACTTC. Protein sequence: CASSFPRGLAYEQYF.

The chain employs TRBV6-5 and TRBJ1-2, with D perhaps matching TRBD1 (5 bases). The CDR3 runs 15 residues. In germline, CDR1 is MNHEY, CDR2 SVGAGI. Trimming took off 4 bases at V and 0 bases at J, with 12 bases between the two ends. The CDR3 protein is CASSSFDRANYGYTF. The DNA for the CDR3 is TGTGCCAGCAGTTCCTTCGACAGAGCTAACTATGGCTACACCTTC.

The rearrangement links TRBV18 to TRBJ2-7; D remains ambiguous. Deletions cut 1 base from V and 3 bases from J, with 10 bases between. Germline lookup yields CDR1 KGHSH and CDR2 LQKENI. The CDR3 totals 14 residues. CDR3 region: CASSPQADNYEQYF. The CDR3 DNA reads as TGTGCCAGCTCACCACAGGCAGACAACTACGAGCAGTACTTC.

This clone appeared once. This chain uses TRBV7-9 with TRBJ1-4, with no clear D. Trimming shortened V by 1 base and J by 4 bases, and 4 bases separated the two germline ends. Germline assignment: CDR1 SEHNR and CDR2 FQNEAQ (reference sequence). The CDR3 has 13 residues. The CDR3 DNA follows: TGTGCCAGCAGCTTAGTAAATAATGAAAAACTGTTTTTT. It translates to CASSLVNNEKLFF. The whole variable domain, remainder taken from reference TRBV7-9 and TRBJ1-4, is DTGVSQNPRHKITKRGQNVTFRCDPISEHNRLYWYRQTLGQGPEFLTYFQNEAQLEKSRLLSDRFSAERPKGSFSTLEIQRTEQGDSAMYLCASSLVNNEKLFFGSGTQLSVL.

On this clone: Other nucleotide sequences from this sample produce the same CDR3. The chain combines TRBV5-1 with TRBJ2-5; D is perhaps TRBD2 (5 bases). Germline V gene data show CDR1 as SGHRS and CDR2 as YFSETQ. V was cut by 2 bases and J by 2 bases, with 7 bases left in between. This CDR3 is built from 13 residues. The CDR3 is CASSFSGQETQYF. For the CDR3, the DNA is TGCGCCAGCAGCTTTTCGGGGCAAGAGACCCAGTACTTC.

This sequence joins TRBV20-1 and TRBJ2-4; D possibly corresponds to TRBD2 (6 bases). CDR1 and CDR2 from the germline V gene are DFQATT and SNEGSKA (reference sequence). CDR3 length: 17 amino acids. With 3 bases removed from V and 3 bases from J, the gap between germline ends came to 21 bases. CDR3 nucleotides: TGCAGTGCTAGTGCCCCCCTAGGAGGGTGGGGCAAAAACATTCAGTACTTC. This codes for CSASAPLGGWGKNIQYF.

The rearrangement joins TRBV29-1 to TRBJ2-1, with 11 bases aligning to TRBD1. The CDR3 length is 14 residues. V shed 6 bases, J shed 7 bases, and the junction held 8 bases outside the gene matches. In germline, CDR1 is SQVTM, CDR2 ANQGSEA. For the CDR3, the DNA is TGCAGCGTACCCGGACAGGGGGCAAGGAATGAGCAGTTCTTC. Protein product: CSVPGQGARNEQFF.

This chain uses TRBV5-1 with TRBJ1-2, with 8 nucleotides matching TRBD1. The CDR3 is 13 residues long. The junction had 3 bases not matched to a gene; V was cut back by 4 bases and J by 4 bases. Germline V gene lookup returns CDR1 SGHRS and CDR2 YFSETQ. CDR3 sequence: CASSVTGGYGYTF. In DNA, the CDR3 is TGCGCCAGCAGCGTTACAGGGGGCTATGGCTACACCTTC.